Shown below are 29 T cell receptor beta chains from a single sample sequenced in a study of T-cell memory formation after mild COVID-19. TCRdb redid the calling of the 5' RACE reads with MiXCR, one entry per CDR3 protein. The table includes about 250,000 distinct CDR3 sequences, more than 15% detected once. The specimen was PBMCs or a T cell subset sorted from them (not recorded which). These receptors originate from a man aged 18 to 29 who had mild COVID-19 (a few samples of this study predate the infection). Cell type and time point are not known.

The sample holds one count of this clonotype. The V call is TRBV11-2, the J call TRBJ2-5; D gene uncertain. Germline CDR1 SGHAT, CDR2 FQNNGV. The V end was cut by 5 bases, the J end by 4 bases, with 11 bases between. This CDR3 spans 13 amino acids. The CDR3, as DNA: TGTGCCAGCAGCCTACTCAATCCAGAGACCCAGTACTTC. It specifies CASSLLNPETQYF.

A few counts support this clonotype. V usage is TRBV7-9 and J usage is TRBJ1-1; D is unclear. CDR1 SEHNR and CDR2 FQNEAQ come from the germline V gene (reference sequence). V was clipped by 2 bases and J by 3 bases, with 7 bases between them. The CDR3 runs to 13 residues. DNA of the CDR3: TGTGCCAGCAGCTTACCGGCGGACACTGAAGCTTTCTTT. This gives the protein CASSLPADTEAFF.

This clonotype was observed a few times. The chain uses TRBV3-1 and TRBJ1-1; D remains unclear. With 1 base removed from V and 11 bases from J, the gap between germline ends came to 8 bases. The CDR3 totals 11 residues. Germline V CDR1 and CDR2: LGHDT, YNNKEL (reference sequence). This CDR3 reads CASSQGSWAFF. CDR3 DNA: TGTGCCAGCAGCCAAGGGAGTTGGGCTTTCTTT.

This clonotype has a handful of counts. The CDR3 loop is CASSLVAGARTDTQYF. In nucleotides, the CDR3 is TGTGCCAGCAGCCTCGTGGCGGGGGCCCGCACAGATACGCAGTATTTT. The rearrangement uses TRBV7-6 and TRBJ2-3; TRBD2 is a possible D gene (7 bases). Looked up from germline, CDR1 is SGHVS and CDR2 is FNYEAQ. Trimming removed 5 bases at V and 1 base at J, with 16 bases between. The CDR3 is 16 residues long. The complete variable domain, with remaining parts taken from reference TRBV7-6 and TRBJ2-3, reads GAGVSQSPRYKVTKRGQDVALRCDPISGHVSLYWYRQALGQGPEFLTYFNYEAQQDKSGLPNDRFSAERPEGSISTLTIQRTEQRDSAMYRCASSLVAGARTDTQYFGPGTRLTVL.

The genes are TRBV12-3 or TRBV12-4 and TRBJ2-5; 9 nucleotides match TRBD2. V gave up 5 bases and J gave up 1 base; unmatched junction bases: 5. The CDR3 spans 15 residues. In nucleotides, the CDR3 is TGTGCCAGCAGTAGAGGCGGGGGGGCCCAAGAGACCCAGTACTTC. It translates to CASSRGGGAQETQYF.

V is TRBV4-1 and J is TRBJ1-2; D gene ambiguous. CDR1 and CDR2 from the germline V gene are MGHRA and YSYEKL. The CDR3 is made up of 16 amino acids. Trimming shortened V by 1 base and J by 4 bases, and 16 bases separated the two germline ends. This chain's CDR3 is CASSQAESARSYGYTF. CDR3 DNA sequence: TGCGCCAGCAGCCAAGCAGAGTCAGCCCGGAGCTATGGCTACACCTTC.

This clonotype was observed a handful of times. The chain has TRBV7-9 and TRBJ2-3; TRBD2 matches at 8 bases. V lost 4 bases, J lost 0 bases, and 6 bases stayed unmatched. From germline, CDR1 is SEHNR and CDR2 FQNEAQ (reference sequence). The CDR3 runs to 16 residues. CDR3 nucleotide sequence: TGTGCCAGCAGCTCGGGGGGGGGCGCTAGCACAGATACGCAGTATTTT. Translated, it gives CASSSGGGASTDTQYF.

The rearrangement uses TRBV20-1 and TRBJ1-5, with D possibly being TRBD1 (6 bases). The CDR3 is made up of 13 amino acids. Per germline, CDR1 DFQATT and CDR2 SNEGSKA (reference sequence). Trimming left V 6 bases short and J 7 bases short, with 16 bases between. CDR3: CSATRGAGQPQHF. The CDR3 DNA reads TGCAGTGCCACTCGGGGGGCAGGGCAGCCCCAGCATTTT.

This chain connects TRBV20-1 to TRBJ1-1; no definite D call. The V end lost 3 bases, the J end lost 8 bases, and 16 bases lay between the germline ends. CDR1 and CDR2 from the germline V gene are DFQATT and SNEGSKA (reference sequence). This CDR3 is 13 amino acids long. The CDR3 DNA reads TGCAGTGCTAGGGTTAGGGTGTTAGGGGAAGCTTTCTTT. It encodes CSARVRVLGEAFF.

This chain joins TRBV7-8 and TRBJ2-4; TRBD1 might be the D (6 bases). CDR1 is SGHVS and CDR2 is FQNEAQ in the germline V gene. Trimming cost V 3 bases and J 5 bases, with 8 bases left between them. CDR3 length: 13 residues. CDR3 DNA sequence: TGTGCCAGCAGCTTGGGACAAGAAAACATTCAGTACTTC. It codes for CASSLGQENIQYF.

The chain has TRBV7-9 and TRBJ2-2; D remains unclear. This CDR3 region has 13 residues. Germline CDR1 reads SEHNR; CDR2 reads FQNEAQ (reference sequence). V lost 1 base, J lost 7 bases, and 7 bases lay in between. The CDR3 DNA is TGTGCCAGCAGCTTAGTGGATGGCGGGGAGCTGTTTTTT. Protein product: CASSLVDGGELFF.

This clonotype was detected only a few times. The genes are TRBV3-1 and TRBJ1-2; 7 nucleotides align to TRBD1. This CDR3 comprises 14 residues. V was pared by 7 bases and J by 4 bases, with 9 bases of the junction left unmatched. The germline CDR1 and CDR2 sequences are LGHDT and YNNKEL (reference sequence). DNA for the CDR3: TGTGCCAGCAACTCGCGACAGGGTAGCTATGGCTACACCTTC. Translation gives CASNSRQGSYGYTF.

The chain has TRBV27 and TRBJ2-7; D is perhaps TRBD2 (5 bases). Germline V gene lookup returns CDR1 MNHEY and CDR2 SMNVEV (reference sequence). CDR3 length equals 14 residues. V lost 6 bases and J 3 bases, leaving 15 bases between the germline ends. CDR3 in amino acids: CASSTGSGGYEQYF. The CDR3 coding sequence is TGTGCCAGCAGCACCGGCAGCGGAGGCTACGAGCAGTACTTC.

The CDR3 DNA reads TGTGCCAGCAGTGGCGGGCAGGGGGGCTCCTACGAGCAGTACGTC. Encoded protein: CASSGGQGGSYEQYV. J is TRBJ2-7 and V is TRBV6-5, with a possible D match to TRBD1 (7 bases). This CDR3 has 15 residues. Trimming left V 5 bases short and J 0 bases short, with 14 bases between. From germline, CDR1 is MNHEY and CDR2 SVGAGI.

This clonotype has just a few counts. The chain carries TRBV20-1 and TRBJ2-3, with a tentative D call TRBD1 (6 bases). From germline, CDR1 is DFQATT and CDR2 SNEGSKA (reference sequence). The length of the CDR3 is 14 residues. V was trimmed by 0 bases and J by 0 bases, leaving 7 bases between them. The CDR3 DNA reads as TGCAGTGCTAGAGATCAGGGGAGCACAGATACGCAGTATTTT. Residues: CSARDQGSTDTQYF.

This clonotype appeared a few times. V and J are TRBV2 and TRBJ1-2; D possibly corresponds to TRBD1 (5 bases). With 5 bases removed from V and 4 bases from J, the gap between germline ends came to 14 bases. The CDR3 runs to 14 residues. The germline V gene has CDR1 SNHLY and CDR2 FYNNEI. The CDR3 reads CASSPLTDSYGYTF. The CDR3 bases are TGTGCCAGCAGTCCCCTGACAGATTCCTATGGCTACACCTTC. The full variable domain, its missing parts supplied by reference TRBV2 and TRBJ1-2, is EPEVTQTPSHQVTQMGQEVILRCVPISNHLYFYWYRQILGQKVEFLVSFYNNEISEKSEIFDDQFSVERPDGSNFTLKIRSTKLEDSAMYFCASSPLTDSYGYTFGSGTRLTVV.

This clonotype was seen ten or more times. The chain links TRBV5-8 to TRBJ2-3; 8 positions match TRBD2. The germline gives CDR1 SGHTS, CDR2 YDEGEE. The J segment lost 1 base and the V segment lost 3 bases, leaving 10 bases of the junction unmatched. This CDR3 is built from 17 residues. This chain's CDR3 is CASSSSGGPERTDTQYF. CDR3 nucleotide sequence: TGTGCCAGCAGCTCCTCGGGAGGGCCCGAACGCACAGATACGCAGTATTTT.

This clonotype showed up just a few times. The CDR3 sequence: CASSQTSGGAMQFF. Written as DNA, the CDR3 is TGTGCCAGCAGCCAGACTAGCGGGGGGGCTATGCAGTTCTTC. The V and J genes are TRBV3-1 and TRBJ2-1; 14 bases agree with TRBD2. Germline V gene sequence: CDR1 LGHDT, CDR2 YNNKEL (reference sequence). The CDR3 sequence is 14 residues long. Unmatched junction bases numbered 4, after V lost 3 bases and J lost 12 bases.

In this sample, this clonotype turned up a few times. V usage is TRBV12-5 and J usage is TRBJ1-5; D is undetermined. V lost 5 bases, J lost 0 bases, and 8 bases lay in between. Germline CDR1 and CDR2: LGHNT and FRNRAP. The CDR3 is 14 amino acids. CDR3 DNA: TGTGCTAGTGGTCCTGGATTTAGCAATCAGCCCCAGCATTTT. Its translation: CASGPGFSNQPQHF.

This chain uses TRBV12-3 or TRBV12-4 with TRBJ1-1, with D uncertain. The CDR3 spans 12 residues. V lost 1 base to trimming and J lost 8 bases, with 8 bases between them. The CDR3 spells CASSLGSSEAFF. The CDR3 DNA follows: TGTGCCAGCAGTTTAGGGAGTAGCGAAGCTTTCTTT.

The V gene is TRBV7-2, the J gene TRBJ1-6; D not certain. V dropped 5 bases and J dropped 7 bases, with 9 bases sitting between them. This CDR3 region has 13 residues. Germline values: CDR1 SGHTA, CDR2 FQGNSA. The CDR3 coding sequence is TGTGCCAGCAGCCCGAATCGGAATTCACCCCTCCACTTT. Translating gives CASSPNRNSPLHF.

The rearrangement links TRBV2 to TRBJ2-7, with 9 bases identical to TRBD1. The J segment lost 3 bases and the V segment lost 8 bases, leaving 8 bases of the junction unmatched. Germline values: CDR1 SNHLY, CDR2 FYNNEI. This CDR3 contains 14 residues. In DNA form, the CDR3 reads TGTGCCAGCGTGGGACAGGGACGGTTCTACGAGCAGTACTTC. Protein: CASVGQGRFYEQYF. Using reference TRBV2 and TRBJ2-7 for the parts outside the CDR3, the full variable domain is EPEVTQTPSHQVTQMGQEVILRCVPISNHLYFYWYRQILGQKVEFLVSFYNNEISEKSEIFDDQFSVERPDGSNFTLKIRSTKLEDSAMYFCASVGQGRFYEQYFGPGTRLTVT.

This clonotype was counted only a few times. This sequence joins TRBV30 and TRBJ2-2, with D hard to call. The CDR3 covers 13 residues. Trimming removed 4 bases at V and 7 bases at J, with 13 bases between. Germline V gene data show CDR1 as GTSNPN and CDR2 as SVGIG (reference sequence). CDR3: CAWNRIGFGELFF. As DNA, the CDR3 is TGTGCCTGGAACCGCATCGGCTTCGGGGAGCTGTTTTTT.

The CDR3 sequence: CASIGTGVGLAGELFF. CDR3 nucleotide sequence: TGTGCCAGCATTGGGACGGGGGTCGGTCTCGCCGGGGAGCTGTTTTTT. The chain uses TRBV28 and TRBJ2-2; D possibly corresponds to TRBD2 (6 bases). The CDR3 runs to 16 residues. Germline V gene sequence: CDR1 MDHEN, CDR2 SYDVKM. Trimming took off 7 bases at V and 6 bases at J, with 21 bases between the two ends.

The J gene is TRBJ2-3, the V gene TRBV20-1, with 8 bases fitting TRBD2. This CDR3 contains 15 residues. Germline V lookup: CDR1 DFQATT, CDR2 SNEGSKA (reference sequence). The junction had 11 bases not matched to a gene; V was cut back by 1 base and J by 8 bases. The CDR3 region is CSARAAGGVGATQYF. CDR3 DNA: TGCAGTGCTAGAGCTGCGGGGGGTGTTGGGGCTACGCAGTATTTT.

This clonotype was detected many times. The CDR3 DNA is TGCGCCAGCAGCCACCTGGGCCTAAACACCGGGGAGCTGTTTTTT. Residues: CASSHLGLNTGELFF. The rearrangement joins TRBV4-1 to TRBJ2-2; D unresolved. Trimming took 3 bases from V and 2 from J, leaving 10 bases between them. The CDR3 sequence is 15 residues long. Per the germline V gene, CDR1 is MGHRA and CDR2 is YSYEKL.

This clonotype was observed a few times. Here the CDR3 DNA reads TGCGCCAGCAGTGAGCACAAGGCCTACGAGCAGTACTTC. Residues: CASSEHKAYEQYF. The chain joins TRBV10-2 to TRBJ2-7; no definite D call. The CDR3 has 13 residues. The germline V gene encodes CDR1 WSHSY and CDR2 SAAADI. Trimming stripped 2 bases from V and 2 bases from J, with 7 bases between.

The chain couples TRBV5-5 to TRBJ2-1, with TRBD1 matching 8 bases. Unmatched junction bases numbered 7, after V lost 1 base and J lost 7 bases. CDR1 and CDR2 from the germline V gene are SGHKS and YYEKEE (reference sequence). This CDR3 is 15 amino acids long. CDR3 region: CASSLYPGGLNEQFF. Here the CDR3 DNA reads TGTGCCAGCAGCTTGTATCCAGGGGGCCTGAATGAGCAGTTCTTC.

The chain recombines TRBV11-2 with TRBJ2-2, with D perhaps TRBD2 (7 bases). Per germline, CDR1 SGHAT and CDR2 FQNNGV. The CDR3 is 16 amino acids. Trimming took off 5 bases at V and 5 bases at J, with 18 bases between the two ends. The CDR3 loop is CASSRGGLAGTGELFF. DNA of the CDR3: TGTGCCAGCAGCAGGGGGGGGCTAGCCGGAACCGGGGAGCTGTTTTTT.